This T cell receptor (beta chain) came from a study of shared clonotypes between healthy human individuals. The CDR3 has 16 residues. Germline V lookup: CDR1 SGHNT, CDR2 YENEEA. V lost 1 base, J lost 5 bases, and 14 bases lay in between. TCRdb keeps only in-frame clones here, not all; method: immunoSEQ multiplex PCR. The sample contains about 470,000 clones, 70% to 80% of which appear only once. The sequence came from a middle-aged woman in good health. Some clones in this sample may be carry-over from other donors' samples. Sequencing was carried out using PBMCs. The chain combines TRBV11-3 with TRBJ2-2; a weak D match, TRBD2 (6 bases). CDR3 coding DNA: TGTGCCAGCAGCTTAGGAATTAGCGGACCAACCGGGGAGCTGTTTTTT. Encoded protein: CASSLGISGPTGELFF.